The clone carrying this TCR beta chain occurred once. This table comes from immunoSEQ multiplex PCR, and its TCRdb copy is limited to in-frame clones, with some not included. The sample holds around 430,000 clones, approximately 90% seen once. The data were obtained in a study of blood T cell repertoires in COVID-19. The sample was PBMCs or T cells enriched from blood (not recorded which). The receptor comes from a woman aged 45-65 years who had recovered from COVID-19.

CDR3 protein: CASSPETSDTQYF. The DNA of the CDR3 is TGTGCCAGCTCACCAGAGACTTCAGATACGCAGTATTTT. This chain uses TRBV18 with TRBJ2-3; D is uncertain. This CDR3 has 13 amino acids. CDR1 KGHSH and CDR2 LQKENI come from the germline V gene. V lost 2 bases to trimming and J lost 4 bases, with 7 bases between them.